These T cell receptor beta chains were read from a single sample in a study of blood T cells in healthy people across ages. TCRdb passed the 5' RACE reads through MiXCR, listing each CDR3 protein once. The sample lists 1.5 million or so distinct CDR3 sequences, about 40% seen once, with 7.9% in the top ten. Sequenced material: blood. The receptors stem from a woman in her late teens or twenties in good health. The CDR3 runs from the conserved cysteine through the conserved F or W. D genes are given only for firm matches. Clone size is stated in some rows and not others, as once, few, many or a class when expanded.

>TRBJ2-3|NA|TRBV12-3/TRBV12-4|once
CASSLWGLGTDTQYF
TGTGCCAGCAGTTTGTGGGGCTTGGGTACAGATACGCAGTATTTT
>TRBJ1-1|NA|TRBV5-1|NA
CASNQDNEAFF
TGCGCCAGCAACCAAGACAATGAAGCTTTCTTT
>TRBJ2-3|NA|TRBV6-5|few
CASRPDLAYDTQYF
TGTGCCAGCAGGCCGGACCTAGCATATGATACGCAGTATTTT
>TRBJ1-1|TRBD1|TRBV20-1|few
CSALTGANTEAFF
TGCAGTGCCCTGACAGGGGCGAACACTGAAGCTTTCTTT
>TRBJ2-3|NA|TRBV18|NA
CASSGQQDGTDTQYF
TGTGCCAGCTCAGGACAGCAGGACGGCACAGATACGCAGTATTTT
>TRBJ2-4|NA|TRBV2|NA
CASRALLAKNIQYF
TGTGCCAGCAGAGCCCTCTTAGCCAAAAACATTCAGTACTTC
>TRBJ2-5|NA|TRBV2|few
CASSPTVFETQYF
TGTGCCAGCAGCCCGACTGTTTTCGAGACCCAGTACTTC
>TRBJ2-3|NA|TRBV29-1|many
CSVFEDTQYF
TGCAGCGTTTTTGAGGATACGCAGTATTTT
>TRBJ2-7|NA|TRBV12-3/TRBV12-4|NA
CASSFRDQGLYEQYF
TGTGCCAGCAGTTTCCGGGACCAGGGGCTCTACGAGCAGTACTTC
>TRBJ2-3|TRBD2|TRBV20-1|NA
CSARRRAGGSTDTQYF
TGCAGTGCTAGAAGGCGAGCGGGGGGGAGCACAGATACGCAGTATTTT
>TRBJ1-2|TRBD1|TRBV3-1|NA
CASSQYGQGDGYTF
TGTGCCAGCAGCCAATACGGACAGGGCGATGGCTACACCTTC
>TRBJ1-2|NA|TRBV5-1|few
CASSSGVAGYTF
TGCGCCAGCAGCTCCGGGGTGGCGGGCTACACCTTC
>TRBJ2-1|NA|TRBV11-2|few
CASSLGESGNEQFF
TGTGCCAGCAGCTTAGGGGAGTCTGGGAATGAGCAGTTCTTC
>TRBJ2-5|NA|TRBV7-2|NA
CASSLGLGSQETQYF
TGTGCCAGCAGCTTGGGGCTAGGTTCCCAAGAGACCCAGTACTTC
>TRBJ2-3|NA|TRBV13|NA
CASSLVHGADTQYF
TGTGCCAGCAGCTTAGTCCATGGGGCAGATACGCAGTATTTT
>TRBJ2-3|NA|TRBV20-1|NA
CSARWDAGTDTQYF
TGCAGTGCCCGCTGGGACGCAGGCACAGATACGCAGTATTTT
>TRBJ1-4|NA|TRBV20-1|NA
CSASGNEKLFF
TGCAGTGCTAGTGGGAATGAAAAACTGTTTTTT
>TRBJ2-2|NA|TRBV27|NA
CASSLRAGNTGELFF
TGTGCCAGCAGTTTACGGGCGGGGAACACCGGGGAGCTGTTTTTT
>TRBJ1-1|NA|TRBV2|NA
CASSENLWNTEAFF
TGTGCCAGCAGTGAAAACCTGTGGAACACTGAAGCTTTCTTT
>TRBJ1-2|NA|TRBV20-1|few
CSASDRWGEHYGYTF
TGCAGTGCCTCGGACCGATGGGGAGAGCACTATGGCTACACCTTC
>TRBJ2-3|NA|TRBV6-4|NA
CASTTLFPTDTQYF
TGTGCCAGCACCACCCTATTCCCCACAGATACGCAGTATTTT
>TRBJ1-2|NA|TRBV5-4|NA
CASSIRSRGDNYGYTF
TGTGCCAGCAGCATCCGTTCTCGGGGAGATAACTATGGCTACACCTTC
>TRBJ2-1|TRBD2|TRBV9|NA
CASSPRASGVNNEQFF
TGTGCCAGCAGCCCTCGGGCTAGCGGAGTCAACAATGAGCAGTTCTTC
>TRBJ2-4|NA|TRBV7-8|few
CASSLGVRDGVSKNIQYF
TGTGCCAGCAGCTTAGGGGTGAGGGACGGCGTATCCAAAAACATTCAGTACTTC
>TRBJ2-3|TRBD2|TRBV12-3/TRBV12-4|NA
CASSLERKAGAPDTQYF
TGTGCCAGCAGTTTGGAGAGAAAAGCGGGAGCCCCAGATACGCAGTATTTT
>TRBJ2-2|NA|TRBV29-1|NA
CSVQKNAGELFF
TGCAGCGTACAGAAAAACGCCGGGGAGCTGTTTTTT
>TRBJ1-5|NA|TRBV10-3|NA
CAISREGGSQPQHF
TGTGCCATCAGTCGTGAGGGGGGCAGTCAGCCCCAGCATTTT
>TRBJ1-2|NA|TRBV4-1|NA
CASSQEEQNYGYTF
TGCGCCAGCAGCCAAGAGGAGCAGAACTATGGCTACACCTTC
>TRBJ1-3|TRBD1|TRBV5-1|few
CASSGTGHGNTIYF
TGCGCCAGCAGCGGGACAGGGCACGGAAACACCATATATTTT
>TRBJ2-4|NA|TRBV29-1|NA
CSVGSRFIMAYVQYF
TGCAGCGTTGGAAGCCGCTTTATTATGGCCTACGTGCAGTACTTC
>TRBJ1-1|NA|TRBV4-1|NA
CASSQSRAFEAFF
TGCGCCAGCAGCCAATCGAGGGCGTTTGAAGCTTTCTTT
>TRBJ2-3|NA|TRBV3-1|NA
CASSRLTRTSTDTQYF
TGTGCCAGCAGCCGTTTGACTAGAACTAGCACAGATACGCAGTATTTT
>TRBJ2-6|NA|TRBV5-6|NA
CASSLFQLGANSGANVLTF
TGTGCCAGCAGCTTGTTTCAGCTGGGGGCAAACTCTGGGGCCAACGTCCTGACTTTC
>TRBJ2-1|NA|TRBV5-5|NA
CASSFPRNRASYNEQFF
TGTGCCAGCAGCTTCCCTAGAAACAGGGCCTCCTACAATGAGCAGTTCTTC
>TRBJ1-1|NA|TRBV27|NA
CASSQGIGTWAFF
TGTGCCAGCAGTCAAGGCATAGGGACATGGGCTTTCTTT
>TRBJ2-2|NA|TRBV19|few
CASSIAANTGELFF
TGTGCCAGTAGTATAGCCGCGAACACCGGGGAGCTGTTTTTT
>TRBJ2-1|TRBD2|TRBV3-1|NA
CASSLGTSGGEFF
TGTGCCAGCAGCCTCGGGACTAGCGGGGGTGAGTTCTTC
>TRBJ1-2|NA|TRBV12-3/TRBV12-4|NA
CASRSGGGRNYGCTF
TGTGCCAGCCGATCGGGGGGAGGCCGAAACTATGGCTGCACCTTC
>TRBJ2-7|TRBD2|TRBV7-6|NA
CARSLSTSGRDEQYF
TGTGCCCGCAGCTTATCGACTAGCGGGAGGGACGAGCAGTACTTC
>TRBJ2-5|NA|TRBV5-1|NA
CASSLSGVPQETQYF
TGCGCCAGCAGCCTGTCGGGGGTCCCACAAGAGACCCAGTACTTC
>TRBJ2-1|NA|TRBV27|few
CASSIPSGTEASSYNEQFF
TGTGCCAGCAGTATCCCATCCGGGACGGAGGCATCTTCCTACAATGAGCAGTTCTTC
>TRBJ2-3|TRBD2|TRBV3-1|few
CASSPSGGSDTQYF
TGTGCCAGCAGTCCTAGCGGGGGTTCAGATACGCAGTATTTT
>TRBJ2-1|TRBD2|TRBV5-1|few
CASSLGVAGVSGEQFF
TGCGCCAGCAGCTTGGGGGTAGCGGGTGTTTCGGGTGAGCAGTTCTTC
>TRBJ1-1|NA|TRBV12-5|NA
CASARRAPGEAFF
TGTGCTAGTGCCCGCCGGGCCCCAGGAGAAGCTTTCTTT
>TRBJ2-1|TRBD2|TRBV20-1|once
CSARDGGAGGNEQFF
TGCAGTGCTAGAGATGGGGGAGCGGGAGGCAATGAGCAGTTCTTC
>TRBJ2-1|TRBD2|TRBV4-1|NA
CASSQEGQREDNEQFF
TGCGCCAGCAGCCAAGAAGGGCAGCGGGAGGACAATGAGCAGTTCTTC
>TRBJ2-7|NA|TRBV20-1|NA
CSARDVPEQYF
TGCAGTGCTAGAGATGTTCCCGAGCAGTACTTC
>TRBJ2-4|TRBD2|TRBV7-9|NA
CASSLGSGKAKNIQYF
TGTGCCAGCAGTTTGGGCAGCGGGAAAGCCAAAAACATTCAGTACTTC
>TRBJ2-1|NA|TRBV6-4|many
CASSPGTHYNEQFF
TGTGCCAGCAGTCCCGGGACCCACTACAATGAGCAGTTCTTC
>TRBJ2-7|NA|TRBV29-1|few
CSVGRGWSYEQYF
TGCAGCGTTGGCCGAGGTTGGTCCTACGAGCAGTACTTC
>TRBJ2-3|NA|TRBV5-1|few
CASFLAPSSSNPGTQYF
TGCGCCAGCTTCCTCGCCCCTAGCTCGTCAAACCCGGGTACGCAGTATTTT
>TRBJ1-2|NA|TRBV6-6|few
CASSPPGVSKGYTF
TGTGCCAGCAGTCCCCCCGGGGTCTCAAAGGGCTACACCTTC
>TRBJ2-7|TRBD1|TRBV6-5|few
CASTFGTGVSYEQYF
TGTGCCAGCACGTTCGGGACAGGCGTTTCCTACGAGCAGTACTTC